The clone carrying this T cell receptor (beta chain) was counted a few times. Its antigen is not known. The sample belongs to a study of blood T cells in healthy people across ages. Study-wide points: Greater diversity and more naive CD4+ cells were seen in long-lived donors than in aged donors. Diversity of TCR beta per million T cells declined in a roughly linear way with age. Strong correlation linked observed beta diversity and percent naive T cells.

Alongside a J-beta primer mix, a sample-barcoded 5' primer served in a second PCR lasting about 6 to 12 cycles. TCRdb re-called the 5' RACE reads with MiXCR, one entry per CDR3 protein. The data hold roughly 800,000 distinct CDR3 sequences, with less than 70% observed a single time. The CDR3 totals 13 residues. CDR1 is MNHEY, CDR2 SVGEGT, per germline. With 8 bases removed from V and 6 bases from J, the gap between germline ends came to 16 bases. This sequence joins TRBV6-2 or TRBV6-3 and TRBJ1-2, with no clear D. The sample consisted of blood. The clonotype was recovered from a man older than 75 in good health. This chain's CDR3 is CASAVGKADGYTF. The CDR3 DNA is TGTGCCAGCGCCGTGGGGAAAGCGGATGGCTACACCTTC.